This T cell receptor (beta chain) appears in the sequencing data of a study of chemoradiotherapy in HPV16-positive cancers. Study at large: A couple of HPV16-positive patients' cells yielded candidate HPV-specific clones and common motifs.

V lost 2 bases and J 1 base, leaving 11 bases between the germline ends. Germline V gives CDR1 SNHLY, CDR2 FYNNEI. The CDR3 length is 16 residues. This clone showed up just a few times. The repertoire was sequenced with immunoSEQ multiplex PCR; TCRdb's copy has only in-frame clones and lacks some. The table shows 10,000 to 15,000 clones, with 75% to 80% occurring only once. The TCR comes from a human donor with HPV-associated anogenital cancer. The genes are TRBV2 and TRBJ2-2; maybe TRBD2 (5 bases). Specimen collection occurred from a patient who underwent chemoradiotherapy. For the CDR3, the DNA is TGTGCCAGCAGTGAATGGAGGTTCCGGAACACCGGGGAGCTGTTTTTT. Protein: CASSEWRFRNTGELFF.